The 32 T cell receptor beta chains listed next were all sequenced from one sample in a study of identical twins. A single record per CDR3 protein comes from TCRdb applying MiXCR to the 5' RACE reads. Here the sample spans 470,000 or so distinct CDR3 sequences, about 24% being singletons. In addition, the sample was reused for a study of T cells expressing NK-cell markers.

Sequenced sample: CD4+ T cells sorted from blood. These receptors came from a woman younger than 35 in good health.

This clonotype has a handful of counts. The V call is TRBV20-1, the J call TRBJ1-6; 7 nucleotides align to TRBD1. This CDR3 is 14 amino acids long. Per the germline V gene, CDR1 is DFQATT and CDR2 is SNEGSKA (reference sequence). J was trimmed by 5 bases and V by 1 base; bases with no gene match: 2. CDR3 in DNA: TGCAGTGCTAGAGGGGACAGCAATAATTCACCCCTCCACTTT. This sequence encodes CSARGDSNNSPLHF.

V gene TRBV28 combines with J gene TRBJ2-3; 8 nucleotides line up with TRBD2. Germline CDR1 and CDR2: MDHEN and SYDVKM. The CDR3 is 17 residues long. Trimming took 11 bases from V and 0 from J; bases not matched to a gene: 16. The CDR3 DNA sequence: TGTGCCGCGGTATCCCGGGGGGGGACCGCTAGCACAGATACGCAGTATTTT. It codes for CAAVSRGGTASTDTQYF.

The rearrangement uses TRBV4-2 and TRBJ1-1; possibly TRBD1 for D (5 bases). The CDR3 loop spans 16 amino acids. The V gene lost 1 base and the J gene lost 8 bases, with 20 bases spanning the gap. Germline V lookup: CDR1 LGHNA, CDR2 YNFKEQ. The CDR3 coding sequence is TGTGCCAGCAGCCAAGGAGGGGCAGGGAGGATTTCCGAAGCTTTCTTT. Translated: CASSQGGAGRISEAFF.

This clonotype was detected a few times. The chain has TRBV6-2 or TRBV6-3 and TRBJ1-5; TRBD1 is a possible D gene (6 bases). The germline V and J ends were trimmed by 5 bases and 4 bases, with 12 bases remaining between them. CDR1 MNHEY and CDR2 SVGEGT come from the germline V gene. This CDR3 has 14 amino acids. CDR3 amino acids: CASSSRGVNQPQHF. The CDR3 coding sequence is TGTGCCAGCAGTAGCAGGGGTGTTAATCAGCCCCAGCATTTT.

This rearrangement joins TRBV20-1 to TRBJ2-1, with TRBD2 matching 9 bases. The length of the CDR3 is 16 residues. Germline-derived CDR1 and CDR2 are DFQATT and SNEGSKA (reference sequence). J gave up 4 bases and V 0 bases, and 7 bases lay outside the gene matches. The DNA of the CDR3 is TGCAGTGCTAGAGATCCGTCTAGCGGGGAATACAATGAGCAGTTCTTC. Translation: CSARDPSSGEYNEQFF.

The chain joins TRBV18 to TRBJ2-3; D ambiguous. V lost 3 bases and J lost 4, with 11 bases in between. CDR1 is KGHSH and CDR2 is LQKENI in the germline V gene. The CDR3 totals 14 residues. CDR3 region: CASSPNVGADTQYF. CDR3 coding DNA: TGTGCCAGCTCACCTAATGTGGGTGCAGATACGCAGTATTTT.

The chain uses TRBV7-9 and TRBJ1-1; D gene uncertain. Trimming stripped 7 bases from V and 1 base from J, with 4 bases between. Per the germline V gene, CDR1 is SEHNR and CDR2 is FQNEAQ (reference sequence). The CDR3 is made up of 11 amino acids. The CDR3 DNA follows: TGTGCCAGCAACGGGAACACTGAAGCTTTCTTT. Translating gives CASNGNTEAFF. The whole variable domain, filled in from reference TRBV7-9 and TRBJ1-1, reads DTGVSQNPRHKITKRGQNVTFRCDPISEHNRLYWYRQTLGQGPEFLTYFQNEAQLEKSRLLSDRFSAERPKGSFSTLEIQRTEQGDSAMYLCASNGNTEAFFGQGTRLTVV.

This clonotype was detected only a few times. The chain couples TRBV20-1 to TRBJ2-3; the match to TRBD2 covers 7 bases. Germline V CDR1 and CDR2: DFQATT, SNEGSKA (reference sequence). With 3 bases clipped from V and 2 bases from J, the junction kept 5 bases outside the gene matches. This CDR3 is built from 14 residues. In DNA form, the CDR3 reads TGCAGTGCTAGGGGGGGGGTCCCCACAGATACGCAGTATTTT. It yields the protein CSARGGVPTDTQYF.

Remarks on this clonotype: At one end the junction does not follow the germline gene, possibly because of a read error. This rearrangement joins TRBV7-7 to TRBJ2-5; D perhaps matches TRBD1 (5 bases). The CDR3 has 13 amino acids. The germline V gene encodes CDR1 SSHAT and CDR2 FNYEAQ (reference sequence). The CDR3 DNA reads TGTGCTAGCAGCTCTACAGGCCCAGAGACCCAGTACTTC. Its protein product is CASSSTGPETQYF.

This chain links TRBV6-1 with TRBJ2-5, with 8 bases fitting TRBD2. The V segment lost 9 bases and the J segment 7 bases; nucleotides outside the gene matches: 13. The CDR3 contains 14 residues. In germline, CDR1 is MNHNS, CDR2 SASEGT. CDR3 residues: CASRNPSGGWTQYF. CDR3 coding DNA: TGTGCCAGTAGGAATCCAAGCGGGGGCTGGACCCAGTACTTC.

The gene calls are TRBV7-2 and TRBJ2-3; D is unresolved. Germline loops: CDR1 SGHTA, CDR2 FQGNSA. This CDR3 region has 13 residues. The chain's CDR3 is CSTGDQFTDTQYF. The CDR3 nucleotides are TGTTCCACGGGCGATCAATTCACAGATACGCAGTATTTT.

This clonotype was counted between two and nine times. This chain links TRBV5-1 with TRBJ2-5, with D maybe TRBD2 (5 bases). The CDR3 runs 13 residues. Per germline, CDR1 SGHRS and CDR2 YFSETQ. Trimming took 7 bases from V and 7 from J, leaving 17 bases between them. CDR3 DNA: TGCGCCAGCGGATCAGCGGAGCGAGTGACCCAGTACTTC. Encoded protein: CASGSAERVTQYF.

V is TRBV29-1 and J is TRBJ1-2; D gene uncertain. The CDR3 loop spans 11 amino acids. The germline CDR1 and CDR2 sequences are SQVTM and ANQGSEA. Trimming removed 6 bases from V and 6 bases from J, with 11 bases in between. This chain's CDR3 is CSVARWNGYTF. The CDR3 DNA reads as TGCAGCGTCGCACGGTGGAATGGCTACACCTTC.

The chain has TRBV12-3 or TRBV12-4 and TRBJ1-2, with 8 nucleotides matching TRBD1. CDR3 size: 14 residues. With 6 bases clipped from V and 8 bases from J, the junction kept 11 bases outside the gene matches. DNA of the CDR3: TGTGCCAGCAGCTATAGGACAGGGCGGGAAGGCTACACCTTC. Protein: CASSYRTGREGYTF.

In this sample, this clonotype turned up a few times. The chain uses TRBV12-3 or TRBV12-4 and TRBJ2-1, with no clear D. The length of the CDR3 is 14 residues. V was pared by 3 bases and J by 6 bases, with 12 bases between. In nucleotides, the CDR3 is TGTGCCAGCAGTTTGCTCGAGACCGTCAATGAGCAGTTCTTC. Protein product: CASSLLETVNEQFF.

In its sample, this clonotype was seen a few times. The V and J genes are TRBV4-2 and TRBJ2-2; 10 nucleotides line up with TRBD2. The V segment lost 4 bases and the J segment 2 bases; nucleotides outside the gene matches: 7. The CDR3 spans 17 residues. CDR1 and CDR2 from the germline V gene are LGHNA and YNFKEQ. The CDR3 coding sequence is TGTGCCAGCAGCCGAATGATAGCGGGGGGTAACACCGGGGAGCTGTTTTTT. This sequence encodes CASSRMIAGGNTGELFF.

The chain joins TRBV20-1 to TRBJ2-5; 11 positions agree with TRBD2. CDR3 length: 14 residues. The germline V gene encodes CDR1 DFQATT and CDR2 SNEGSKA (reference sequence). J gave up 1 base and V 8 bases, and 6 bases lay outside the gene matches. CDR3 sequence reads: CSPKLAGAQETQYF. CDR3 DNA sequence: TGCAGTCCGAAACTAGCGGGGGCCCAAGAGACCCAGTACTTC.

V and J are TRBV30 and TRBJ1-1, with no clear D. V lost 8 bases and J lost 1, with 8 bases in between. CDR1 is GTSNPN and CDR2 is SVGIG in the germline V gene (reference sequence). The CDR3 covers 11 residues. The CDR3 protein is CAVAENTEAFF. Written as DNA, the CDR3 is TGTGCCGTTGCAGAGAACACTGAAGCTTTCTTT.

The gene calls are TRBV5-4 and TRBJ2-2; D perhaps matches TRBD2 (5 bases). V shed 0 bases and J shed 4 bases, with 13 bases lying between them. This CDR3 is built from 16 residues. Germline values: CDR1 SGHNT, CDR2 YYREEE (reference sequence). This CDR3 reads CASSLGEKRTTGELFF. For the CDR3, the DNA is TGTGCCAGCAGCTTGGGAGAAAAGCGGACCACCGGGGAGCTGTTTTTT.

V usage is TRBV19 and J usage is TRBJ2-3, with D possibly TRBD2 on 6 matching bases. V dropped 6 bases and J dropped 5 bases, with 21 bases sitting between them. In germline, CDR1 is LNHDA, CDR2 SQIVND (reference sequence). The CDR3 sequence is 16 residues long. The CDR3: CASSRQWASVGDTQYF. In DNA, the CDR3 is TGTGCCAGTAGCCGACAGTGGGCTAGCGTAGGAGATACGCAGTATTTT.

V and J are TRBV7-8 and TRBJ2-1; possible D gene TRBD2, 5 bases. Trimming removed 5 bases from V and 7 bases from J, with 18 bases in between. CDR3 length: 15 residues. Germline-derived CDR1 and CDR2 are SGHVS and FQNEAQ. The CDR3 region is CASSRTRVPGNEQFF. The CDR3 coding sequence is TGTGCCAGCAGCCGAACTAGGGTTCCGGGGAATGAGCAGTTCTTC. The full variable domain, with the rest looked up from reference TRBV7-8 and TRBJ2-1, is GAGVSQSPRYKVAKRGQDVALRCDPISGHVSLFWYQQALGQGPEFLTYFQNEAQLDKSGLPSDRFFAERPEGSVSTLKIQRTQQEDSAVYLCASSRTRVPGNEQFFGPGTRLTVL.

This clonotype was seen repeatedly, ten times or more. The V and J genes are TRBV20-1 and TRBJ1-5; D ambiguous. The CDR3 extends over 12 amino acids. CDR1 and CDR2 from the germline V gene are DFQATT and SNEGSKA (reference sequence). The germline V and J ends were trimmed by 1 base and 9 bases, with 10 bases remaining between them. The CDR3 here is CSARGVGGPQHF. The DNA of the CDR3 is TGCAGTGCTAGAGGGGTAGGCGGGCCCCAGCATTTT.

V gene TRBV7-2 combines with J gene TRBJ2-3, with D hard to call. The CDR3 has 13 residues. In germline, CDR1 is SGHTA, CDR2 FQGNSA. Trimming stripped 4 bases from V and 2 bases from J, with 7 bases between. The CDR3 DNA reads as TGTGCCAGCAGCTACCAGCACACAGATACGCAGTATTTT. The encoded protein is CASSYQHTDTQYF.

The rearrangement uses TRBV20-1 and TRBJ2-3; D is ambiguous. Germline loops: CDR1 DFQATT, CDR2 SNEGSKA (reference sequence). The CDR3 runs to 16 residues. The V gene lost 5 bases and the J gene lost 0 bases, with 18 bases spanning the gap. CDR3 nucleotides: TGCAGTGCTCTACCGCGTGGAGTAAGCAGCACAGATACGCAGTATTTT. Its translation: CSALPRGVSSTDTQYF.

V usage is TRBV20-1 and J usage is TRBJ2-5; D is perhaps TRBD2 (5 bases). Germline V CDR1 and CDR2: DFQATT, SNEGSKA (reference sequence). The germline V and J ends were trimmed by 6 bases and 5 bases, with 13 bases remaining between them. CDR3 length: 12 amino acids. CDR3 amino acids: CSAGRRAETQYF. As DNA, the CDR3 is TGCAGTGCCGGCCGGCGGGCGGAGACCCAGTACTTC.

This clonotype was seen more than once but under ten times. V usage is TRBV5-1 and J usage is TRBJ2-5, with 7 bases aligning to TRBD1. The CDR3 runs 13 residues. Germline CDR1 SGHRS, CDR2 YFSETQ. V was clipped by 7 bases and J by 5 bases; unmatched bases: 8. CDR3 region: CASAGTERETQYF. DNA for the CDR3: TGCGCCAGCGCCGGGACAGAAAGGGAGACCCAGTACTTC.

This chain links TRBV6-1 with TRBJ2-7, with D uncertain. The V end lost 5 bases, the J end lost 6 bases, and 20 bases lay between the germline ends. The CDR3 contains 15 residues. CDR1 and CDR2 (germline): MNHNS, SASEGT. The CDR3 loop reads CASSPRPSGSAEQYF. CDR3 coding DNA: TGTGCCAGCAGTCCGAGACCTTCTGGGTCTGCCGAGCAGTACTTC.

This clonotype was picked up a small number of times. V usage is TRBV20-1 and J usage is TRBJ2-3; D gene unclear. This CDR3 contains 13 residues. Trimming took 6 bases from V and 0 from J, leaving 10 bases between them. CDR1 and CDR2 (germline): DFQATT, SNEGSKA (reference sequence). The CDR3 DNA follows: TGCAGTGCCCCCCCCGGGAGCACAGATACGCAGTATTTT. It codes for CSAPPGSTDTQYF.

The rearrangement joins TRBV6-1 to TRBJ2-7, with D possibly being TRBD2 (7 bases). Germline CDR1 and CDR2: MNHNS and SASEGT. The CDR3 runs 15 residues. V was trimmed by 6 bases and J by 7 bases, leaving 22 bases between them. CDR3 sequence (DNA): TGTGCCAGCAGGGGCGGGAGAAGGGGGTTGTGGGAGCAGTACTTC. Amino acids: CASRGGRRGLWEQYF.

The chain recombines TRBV5-5 with TRBJ2-5; 9 bases match TRBD1. This CDR3 spans 15 amino acids. Per the germline V gene, CDR1 is SGHKS and CDR2 is YYEKEE (reference sequence). Trimming removed 3 bases from V and 0 bases from J; junction bases left unmatched: 3. CDR3 in DNA: TGTGCCAGCAGCTACCGGGACAGGGACCAAGAGACCCAGTACTTC. Amino acid sequence: CASSYRDRDQETQYF. Based on the CDR3 plus reference TRBV5-5 and TRBJ2-5, the full variable domain is DAGVTQSPTHLIKTRGQQVTLRCSPISGHKSVSWYQQVLGQGPQFIFQYYEKEERGRGNFPDRFSARQFPNYSSELNVNALLLGDSALYLCASSYRDRDQETQYFGPGTRLLVL.

The V gene is TRBV11-1, the J gene TRBJ2-1; tentative D call: TRBD1 (6 bases). CDR3 length: 19 residues. Trimming pared 6 bases from V and 0 bases from J, leaving 24 bases between. The V gene's germline CDR1 is SGHAT and CDR2 FQDESV (reference sequence). CDR3 region: CASRSLTPGQRSSYNEQFF. The CDR3 DNA is TGTGCCAGCAGGTCCCTAACACCGGGACAAAGGAGCTCCTACAATGAGCAGTTCTTC.

This clonotype was counted a few times. The rearrangement uses TRBV6-1 and TRBJ2-7; 8 bases fit TRBD2. The CDR3 is 14 amino acids. Germline V gene sequence: CDR1 MNHNS, CDR2 SASEGT. The V gene end was trimmed by 4 bases and the J gene end by 6 bases; junction bases not matched to a gene: 8. The CDR3 reads CASSAREGLAEQYF. CDR3 sequence (DNA): TGTGCCAGCAGTGCCCGGGAGGGCCTTGCCGAGCAGTACTTC.